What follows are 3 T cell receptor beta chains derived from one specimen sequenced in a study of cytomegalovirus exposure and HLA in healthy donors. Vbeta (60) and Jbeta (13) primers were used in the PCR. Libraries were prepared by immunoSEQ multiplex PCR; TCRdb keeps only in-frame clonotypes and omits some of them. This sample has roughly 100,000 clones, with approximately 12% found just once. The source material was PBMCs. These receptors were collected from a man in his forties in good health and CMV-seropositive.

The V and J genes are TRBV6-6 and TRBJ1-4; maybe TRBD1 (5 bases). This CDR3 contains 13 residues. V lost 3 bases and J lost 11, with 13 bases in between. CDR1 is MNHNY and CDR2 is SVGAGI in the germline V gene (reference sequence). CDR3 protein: CASSYRQGEKLFF. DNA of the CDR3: TGTGCCAGCAGTTATCGCCAGGGCGAGAAACTGTTTTTT.

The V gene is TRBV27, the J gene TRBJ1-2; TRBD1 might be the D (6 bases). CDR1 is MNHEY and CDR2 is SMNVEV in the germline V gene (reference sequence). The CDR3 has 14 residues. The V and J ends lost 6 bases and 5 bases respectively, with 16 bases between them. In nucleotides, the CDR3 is TGTGCCAGCAGGGCCACAGGGCGTGGGTATGGCTACACCTTC. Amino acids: CASRATGRGYGYTF.

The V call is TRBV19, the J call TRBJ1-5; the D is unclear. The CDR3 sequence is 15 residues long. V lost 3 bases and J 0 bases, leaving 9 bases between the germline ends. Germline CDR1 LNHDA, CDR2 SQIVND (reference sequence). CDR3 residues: CASSIYGYSNQPQHF. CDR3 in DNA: TGTGCCAGTAGTATTTACGGGTATAGCAATCAGCCCCAGCATTTT.